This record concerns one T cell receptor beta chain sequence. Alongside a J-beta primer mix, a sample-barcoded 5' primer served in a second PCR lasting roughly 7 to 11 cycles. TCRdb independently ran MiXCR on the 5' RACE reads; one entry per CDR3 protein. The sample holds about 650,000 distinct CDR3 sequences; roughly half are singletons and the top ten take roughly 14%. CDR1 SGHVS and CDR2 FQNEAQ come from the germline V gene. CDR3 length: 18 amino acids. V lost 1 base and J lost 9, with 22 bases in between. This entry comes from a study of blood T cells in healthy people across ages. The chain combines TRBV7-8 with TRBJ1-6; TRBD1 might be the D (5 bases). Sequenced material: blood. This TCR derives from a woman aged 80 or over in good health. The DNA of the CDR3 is TGTGCCAGCAGCTTAGGCTCCGGGACGTTGACAAGTTTTTCACCCCTCCACTTT. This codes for CASSLGSGTLTSFSPLHF.